These 22 T cell receptor beta chains originate from one sample sequenced in a study of post-analysis software for immune sequencing data. General observations from the study: Four or five TRBV segments, TRBV5-6, TRBV5-1 and TRBV20-1 among them, were found more frequent in patients than controls.

Their recognized antigens are unknown. Prepared TCR beta cDNA libraries contained unique molecular identifiers. TCRdb ran MiXCR on the PCR reads and lists one entry per CDR3 protein. The sample holds fewer than 550,000 distinct CDR3 sequences, around a third seen once. Sequenced: blood. Receptor source: a girl under 18 with multiple sclerosis.

The V call is TRBV21-1, the J call TRBJ1-2. TRBV21-1 is annotated as a pseudogene. The CDR3 length is 13 residues. The CDR3 DNA follows: TGTGCCAGCAGCAGGGCAGGAGAAGCTTGCTACACCTTC. Translating gives CASSRAGEACYTF.

The chain employs TRBV20-1 and TRBJ1-2; D not certain. The CDR3 has 13 amino acids. Looked up from germline, CDR1 is DFQATT and CDR2 is SNEGSKA (reference sequence). V gave up 5 bases and J gave up 0 bases, with 10 bases separating them. DNA for the CDR3: TGCAGTGCTGGACCGCCAACTAACTATGGCTACACCTTC. Translated: CSAGPPTNYGYTF.

The chain is built from TRBV24-1 and TRBJ2-7, with TRBD1 matching over 8 bases. CDR1 KGHDR and CDR2 SFDVKD come from the germline V gene. J was trimmed by 1 base and V by 4 bases; bases with no gene match: 5. This CDR3 comprises 15 residues. The CDR3 sequence is CATSEAGQGSYEQYF. The CDR3 DNA is TGTGCCACCAGTGAGGCAGGACAGGGTTCCTACGAGCAGTACTTC.

This clonotype appeared many times. The germline gene is not matched at one end of the junction; a read error may be the cause. The CDR3 bases are TGTGCCAGCAGCTTAGAAGCGGGGGGCTCCTACAATGAGCAGTTCTTC. Protein product: CASSLEAGGSYNEQFF. The chain recombines TRBV5-1 with TRBJ2-1; 9 nucleotides line up with TRBD2. The CDR3 is made up of 16 amino acids. CDR1 and CDR2 from the germline V gene are SGHRS and YFSETQ.

This clonotype was detected only a few times. The chain joins TRBV24-1 to TRBJ1-2; D gene uncertain. CDR1 is KGHDR, CDR2 SFDVKD, per germline. The CDR3 consists of 12 residues. Trimming stripped 5 bases from V and 4 bases from J, with 7 bases between. This chain's CDR3 is CATSVGSYGYTF. The CDR3 nucleotides are TGTGCCACCAGTGTTGGTTCCTATGGCTACACCTTC.

The chain couples TRBV6-1 to TRBJ2-3, with 9 bases that match TRBD2. The germline CDR1 and CDR2 sequences are MNHNS and SASEGT. The CDR3 is made up of 15 amino acids. With V trimmed by 6 bases and J by 4 bases, 8 bases remained unmatched. The CDR3 DNA sequence: TGTGCCAGCAGCCGGGACCGACTAGCGGCAGATACGCAGTATTTT. Protein product: CASSRDRLAADTQYF.

The V and J genes are TRBV11-2 and TRBJ2-6, with a tentative D call TRBD1 (5 bases). Germline-derived CDR1 and CDR2 are SGHAT and FQNNGV. This CDR3 comprises 18 residues. Deletions cut 1 base from V and 0 bases from J, with 13 bases between. The CDR3 sequence is CASSLAYRRTSGANVLTF. The CDR3 DNA follows: TGTGCCAGCAGCTTAGCATACAGGAGAACCTCTGGGGCCAACGTCCTGACTTTC.

V gene TRBV10-3 combines with J gene TRBJ2-3, with D perhaps matching TRBD1 (6 bases). Germline V CDR1 and CDR2: ENHRY, SYGVKD. V gave up 0 bases and J gave up 5 bases, with 12 bases separating them. This CDR3 is built from 15 residues. CDR3 region: CAISESGKGQDTQYF. Written as DNA, the CDR3 is TGTGCCATCAGTGAGTCGGGGAAGGGACAAGATACGCAGTATTTT.

This clonotype was counted a few times. The J gene is TRBJ2-3, the V gene TRBV24-1; a weak D match, TRBD2 (7 bases). V was shortened by 2 bases and J by 6 bases, with 14 bases between the two germline ends. Germline CDR1 and CDR2: KGHDR and SFDVKD. The CDR3 runs 15 residues. The CDR3 nucleotides are TGTGCCACCAGTGATTCACTCAGGGGAGGGGATACGCAGTATTTT. Translating gives CATSDSLRGGDTQYF.

This clonotype was picked up a small number of times. V and J are TRBV15 and TRBJ2-1; D is possibly TRBD1 (6 bases). V was clipped by 3 bases and J by 4 bases, with 16 bases between them. CDR1 and CDR2 (germline): LNHNV, YYDKDF (reference sequence). This CDR3 has 16 residues. The CDR3 sequence: CATSRAGARGYNEQFF. CDR3 in DNA: TGTGCCACCAGCAGGGCCGGGGCAAGGGGGTACAATGAGCAGTTCTTC.

This clonotype has just one count. The chain links TRBV20-1 to TRBJ2-3; a possible D gene is TRBD2 (6 bases). The germline V gene has CDR1 DFQATT and CDR2 SNEGSKA (reference sequence). This CDR3 has 14 amino acids. Trimming pared 6 bases from V and 6 bases from J, leaving 19 bases between. The CDR3 bases are TGCAGTGCCCGAGAGGCGCGACTAGGGGATACGCAGTATTTT. It yields the protein CSAREARLGDTQYF.

This clonotype was seen only a few times. The chain joins TRBV20-1 to TRBJ2-5, with 7 positions matching TRBD1. Germline-derived CDR1 and CDR2 are DFQATT and SNEGSKA (reference sequence). V lost 5 bases, J lost 5 bases, and 5 bases stayed unmatched. The CDR3 has 12 residues. Written as DNA, the CDR3 is TGCAGTGCTGAGACAGGGAGCGAGACCCAGTACTTC. Encoded protein: CSAETGSETQYF.

The chain employs TRBV9 and TRBJ2-1, with D unresolved. V was shortened by 3 bases and J by 4 bases, with 20 bases between the two germline ends. The germline V gene encodes CDR1 SGDLS and CDR2 YYNGEE. CDR3 length equals 17 residues. In DNA, the CDR3 is TGTGCCAGCAGCGCAAGTAGTGGTCTCCGCTTGTACAATGAGCAGTTCTTC. The encoded protein is CASSASSGLRLYNEQFF.

This chain links TRBV20-1 with TRBJ1-2, with 8 positions matching TRBD1. J lost 4 bases, V lost 2 bases, and 6 bases had no gene match. CDR3 size: 14 residues. Germline V CDR1 and CDR2: DFQATT, SNEGSKA (reference sequence). CDR3 loop: CSARPRGRTYGYTF. For the CDR3, the DNA is TGCAGTGCTAGACCCAGGGGGCGCACCTATGGCTACACCTTC.

The chain carries TRBV28 and TRBJ2-7; 9 bases match TRBD1. Gene TRBJ2-4 matches the end of the DNA better, so the J call may be wrong. Per the germline V gene, CDR1 is MDHEN and CDR2 is SYDVKM. The CDR3 runs 14 residues. The CDR3 DNA is TGTGCCAGCAGTCCGATGACAGGGGGAAACATTCAGTACTTC. Protein sequence: CASSPMTGGNIQYF.

DNA of the CDR3: TGTGCCACCAGTGAGGGGACCAACTCCTACAATGAGCAGTTCTTC. Translation gives CATSEGTNSYNEQFF. This chain links TRBV24-1 with TRBJ2-1, with D perhaps matching TRBD1 or TRBD2 (5 bases each). The V end lost 4 bases, the J end lost 0 bases, and 9 bases lay between the germline ends. CDR1 and CDR2 (germline): KGHDR, SFDVKD. The CDR3 loop spans 15 amino acids.

The CDR3 loop is CSASASGGLAQYF. CDR3 nucleotides: TGCAGTGCTAGTGCTAGCGGGGGACTGGCGCAGTATTTT. The rearrangement uses TRBV20-1 and TRBJ2-3, with 10 bases lining up with TRBD2. The trim removed 3 bases at V and 10 bases at J, leaving 7 bases unmatched. The germline V gene encodes CDR1 DFQATT and CDR2 SNEGSKA (reference sequence). The CDR3 totals 13 residues.

This clonotype was counted a few times. The chain recombines TRBV4-1 with TRBJ2-7; D remains unclear. Germline V CDR1 and CDR2: MGHRA, YSYEKL. The CDR3 has 15 amino acids. With 1 base removed from V and 2 bases from J, the gap between germline ends came to 12 bases. As DNA, the CDR3 is TGCGCCAGCAGCCAAGGGCAGGCGGTTACCTACGAGCAGTACTTC. This gives the protein CASSQGQAVTYEQYF.

The chain links TRBV3-1 to TRBJ2-5; the D is unclear. The better agreement between TRBJ2-7 and the DNA end casts doubt on the J call. CDR3 size: 11 residues. Germline CDR1 is LGHDT and CDR2 is YNNKEL (reference sequence). The CDR3 loop reads CASSQAVEQYF. DNA for the CDR3: TGTGCCAGCAGCCAAGCGGTCGAGCAGTACTTC.

This clonotype was observed a few times. The V and J genes are TRBV20-1 and TRBJ1-2; D is unclear. The CDR3 is made up of 13 amino acids. V gave up 0 bases and J gave up 2 bases, with 7 bases separating them. CDR1 and CDR2 (germline): DFQATT, SNEGSKA (reference sequence). The CDR3 DNA reads TGCAGTGCTAGAGATCCACAGAACTATGGCTACACCTTC. Its protein is CSARDPQNYGYTF.

The chain is built from TRBV12-3 or TRBV12-4 and TRBJ2-3; a possible D gene is TRBD1 (5 bases). CDR3 length: 17 residues. V was pared by 0 bases and J by 1 base, with 14 bases between. CDR3 residues: CASSLAQGVFGTDTQYF. The CDR3 DNA sequence: TGTGCCAGCAGTTTAGCCCAGGGTGTTTTTGGCACAGATACGCAGTATTTT.

The CDR3 protein is CASSLEAKETQYF. CDR3 bases: TGTGCCAGCAGTTTAGAGGCGAAGGAGACCCAGTACTTC. The chain recombines TRBV12-3 or TRBV12-4 with TRBJ2-5, with no clear D. V lost 1 base and J 5 bases, leaving 8 bases between the germline ends. The CDR3 is made up of 13 amino acids.